A selection of T cell receptor beta chains follows, all from one sample in a study of neurological immune-mediated disorders. TCRdb fed the 5' RACE reads into MiXCR, producing one record per CDR3 protein. Of 35,000 to 55,000 distinct CDR3 sequences in the sample, under 6.5% were seen once. Sequenced sample: CD4+ T cells from blood. All receptors come from a middle-aged woman in good health. CDR3s include the opening cysteine and the closing phenylalanine or tryptophan. The D gene is left open where the match is weak. Not every row has a clone size; where given, it reads once, few, many or a size class.

size: many; length: 14; D: NA; V: TRBV5-1; J: TRBJ1-4; CDR3: CASSFTGSNEKLFF; DNA: TGCGCCAGCAGCTTTACGGGAAGTAATGAAAAACTGTTTTTT
size: many; length: 13; D: NA; V: TRBV5-1; J: TRBJ2-4; CDR3: CASSLDNEDIQYF; DNA: TGCGCCAGCAGCTTGGACAACGAGGACATTCAGTACTTC
size: medium-sized; length: 14; D: NA; V: TRBV6-2/TRBV6-3; J: TRBJ2-1; CDR3: CASSSGTGTNEQFF; DNA: TGTGCCAGCAGCTCCGGGACTGGAACCAATGAGCAGTTCTTC
size: many; length: 14; D: TRBD1; V: TRBV28; J: TRBJ1-3; CDR3: CASKGAATGNTIYF; DNA: TGTGCCAGCAAGGGGGCGGCTACTGGAAACACCATATATTTT
size: many; length: 14; D: NA; V: TRBV20-1; J: TRBJ1-4; CDR3: CSAGTGPGGEKLFF; DNA: TGCAGTGCAGGGACCGGACCCGGGGGAGAAAAACTGTTTTTT
size: many; length: 16; D: TRBD1; V: TRBV7-9; J: TRBJ1-3; CDR3: CASSSPGQSSGNTIYF; DNA: TGTGCCAGCAGCTCCCCGGGACAGAGCTCTGGAAACACCATATATTTT
size: medium-sized; length: 12; D: NA; V: TRBV5-5; J: TRBJ2-7; CDR3: CASSRPGYEQYF; DNA: TGTGCCAGCAGCCGGCCGGGGTACGAGCAGTACTTC
size: many; length: 12; D: TRBD2; V: TRBV7-2; J: TRBJ2-1; CDR3: CASTLIWEGPIF; DNA: TGTGCCAGCACCCTCATTTGGGAGGGCCCGATCTTC
size: many; length: 14; D: NA; V: TRBV7-8; J: TRBJ2-5; CDR3: CASSLIQGGETQYF; DNA: TGTGCCAGCAGCCTGATACAGGGGGGGGAGACCCAGTACTTC
size: many; length: 13; D: NA; V: TRBV29-1; J: TRBJ2-7; CDR3: CSVGNGRDYEQYF; DNA: TGCAGCGTTGGGAACGGCAGAGACTACGAGCAGTACTTC
size: many; length: 15; D: TRBD2; V: TRBV28; J: TRBJ2-5; CDR3: CASRPVGGNQETQYF; DNA: TGTGCCAGCAGACCAGTGGGGGGGAACCAAGAGACCCAGTACTTC
size: many; length: 14; D: NA; V: TRBV24-1; J: TRBJ2-7; CDR3: CATSEGTGTYEQYF; DNA: TGTGCCACCAGTGAAGGGACGGGGACCTACGAGCAGTACTTC
size: many; length: 14; D: TRBD1; V: TRBV12-3/TRBV12-4; J: TRBJ2-5; CDR3: CASSTGGSQETQYF; DNA: TGTGCCAGCAGTACAGGGGGCTCCCAAGAGACCCAGTACTTC
size: few; length: 19; D: NA; V: TRBV21-1; J: TRBJ2-6; CDR3: CASSKLERDLSSGANVLTF; DNA: TGTGCCAGCAGCAAATTAGAGAGGGACTTAAGCTCTGGGGCCAACGTCCTGACTTTC
size: many; length: 14; D: TRBD2; V: TRBV12-3/TRBV12-4; J: TRBJ2-7; CDR3: CASALSGVSYEQYF; DNA: TGTGCCAGCGCCCTTAGCGGGGTCTCCTACGAGCAGTACTTC
size: many; length: 16; D: NA; V: TRBV28; J: TRBJ2-2; CDR3: CASTSRAVQNTGELFF; DNA: TGTGCCAGCACCTCAAGGGCTGTTCAGAACACCGGGGAGCTGTTTTTT
size: many; length: 16; D: NA; V: TRBV20-1; J: TRBJ2-7; CDR3: CSARDFGQTSGYEQYF; DNA: TGCAGTGCTAGAGATTTTGGCCAGACCAGCGGCTACGAGCAGTACTTC
size: many; length: 13; D: NA; V: TRBV4-1; J: TRBJ2-5; CDR3: CASSQQGQETQYF; DNA: TGCGCCAGCAGCCAGCAGGGACAAGAGACCCAGTACTTC
size: many; length: 14; D: TRBD1; V: TRBV14; J: TRBJ2-2; CDR3: CASSPRQGIGELFF; DNA: TGTGCCAGCAGCCCGAGACAGGGGATCGGGGAGCTGTTTTTT
size: many; length: 17; D: TRBD2; V: TRBV7-2; J: TRBJ2-7; CDR3: CASSSIRPLAGIYEQYF; DNA: TGTGCCAGCAGCTCCATCCGTCCACTAGCGGGAATATACGAGCAGTACTTC
size: many; length: 17; D: NA; V: TRBV5-1; J: TRBJ2-3; CDR3: CASSLGGKGLSTDTQYF; DNA: TGCGCCAGCAGCTTGGGAGGAAAGGGATTGAGCACAGATACGCAGTATTTT
size: many; length: 17; D: NA; V: TRBV4-1; J: TRBJ1-4; CDR3: CASSQDWEAIPNEKLFF; DNA: TGCGCCAGCAGCCAAGATTGGGAAGCGATACCTAATGAAAAACTGTTTTTT
size: many; length: 13; D: NA; V: TRBV20-1; J: TRBJ2-3; CDR3: CSASRGNTDTQYF; DNA: TGCAGTGCTAGCAGGGGCAACACAGATACGCAGTATTTT
size: many; length: 14; D: TRBD2; V: TRBV5-1; J: TRBJ2-1; CDR3: CASSRIAGADEQFF; DNA: TGCGCCAGCAGCCGCATAGCGGGAGCGGATGAGCAGTTCTTC
size: NA; length: 14; D: NA; V: TRBV12-3/TRBV12-4; J: TRBJ2-1; CDR3: CASSFDKLQHEQFF; DNA: TGTGCCAGCAGTTTTGACAAGCTCCAGCATGAGCAGTTCTTC
size: medium-sized; length: 16; D: NA; V: TRBV7-8; J: TRBJ2-5; CDR3: CASSLAETRVGETQYF; DNA: TGTGCCAGCAGCTTAGCGGAGACCCGGGTAGGAGAGACCCAGTACTTC
size: many; length: 12; D: NA; V: TRBV20-1; J: TRBJ2-3; CDR3: CSASIGKDTQYF; DNA: TGCAGTGCTAGTATCGGGAAAGATACGCAGTATTTT
size: many; length: 13; D: NA; V: TRBV20-1; J: TRBJ2-2; CDR3: CSASKNPRGELFF; DNA: TGCAGTGCTAGCAAGAACCCAAGGGGGGAGCTGTTTTTT
size: many; length: 15; D: NA; V: TRBV28; J: TRBJ2-3; CDR3: CASSRQVPSTDTQYF; DNA: TGTGCCAGCAGTCGACAGGTCCCTAGCACAGATACGCAGTATTTT
size: many; length: 16; D: TRBD2; V: TRBV9; J: TRBJ2-1; CDR3: CASSVLAGVSYNEQFF; DNA: TGTGCCAGCAGCGTACTGGCGGGAGTCTCCTACAATGAGCAGTTCTTC
size: many; length: 19; D: NA; V: TRBV7-9; J: TRBJ2-7; CDR3: CASSRRGGLAGRASYEQYF; DNA: TGTGCCAGCAGCAGAAGAGGGGGCCTCGCGGGGAGGGCGTCCTACGAGCAGTACTTC
size: many; length: 15; D: TRBD2; V: TRBV5-1; J: TRBJ2-5; CDR3: CASSSPGGAQETQYF; DNA: TGCGCCAGCAGCTCTCCGGGAGGGGCCCAAGAGACCCAGTACTTC
size: many; length: 15; D: TRBD2; V: TRBV25-1; J: TRBJ2-5; CDR3: CASNELAGVSETQYF; DNA: TGTGCCAGCAATGAACTAGCGGGAGTCTCAGAGACCCAGTACTTC
size: few; length: 14; D: TRBD1; V: TRBV28; J: TRBJ1-6; CDR3: CASGSGTESSPLHF; DNA: TGTGCCAGCGGATCCGGGACAGAGAGTTCACCCCTCCACTTT
size: many; length: 14; D: NA; V: TRBV5-5; J: TRBJ2-7; CDR3: CASTRIGGSYEQYF; DNA: TGTGCCAGCACGCGTATAGGGGGCTCCTACGAGCAGTACTTC
size: many; length: 13; D: TRBD2; V: TRBV20-1; J: TRBJ2-3; CDR3: CYPRREETDTQYF; DNA: TGCTACCCCCGGCGGGAGGAGACAGATACGCAGTATTTT